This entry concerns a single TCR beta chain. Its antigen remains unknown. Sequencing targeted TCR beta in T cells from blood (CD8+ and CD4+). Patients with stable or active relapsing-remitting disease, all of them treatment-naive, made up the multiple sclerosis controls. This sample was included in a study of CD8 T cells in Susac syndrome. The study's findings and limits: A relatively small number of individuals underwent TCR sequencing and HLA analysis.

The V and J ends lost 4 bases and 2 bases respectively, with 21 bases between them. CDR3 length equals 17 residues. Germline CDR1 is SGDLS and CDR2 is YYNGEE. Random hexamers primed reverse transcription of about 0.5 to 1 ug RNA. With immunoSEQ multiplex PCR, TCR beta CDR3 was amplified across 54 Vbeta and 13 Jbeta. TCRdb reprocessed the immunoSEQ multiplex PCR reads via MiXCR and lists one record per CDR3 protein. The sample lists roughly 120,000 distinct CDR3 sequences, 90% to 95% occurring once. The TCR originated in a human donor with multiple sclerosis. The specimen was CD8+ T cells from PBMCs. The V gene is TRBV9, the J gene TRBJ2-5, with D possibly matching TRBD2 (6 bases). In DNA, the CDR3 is TGTGCCAGCAGCCGTATCGGCGCGAACGGGAGACAAGAGACCCAGTACTTC. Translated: CASSRIGANGRQETQYF.